This is a list of T cell receptor beta chains from one sample in a study of CD4 T cell repertoires in COVID-19. This table comes from immunoSEQ multiplex PCR, and its TCRdb copy is limited to in-frame clones, with some not included. The sample shows approximately 75,000 clones, roughly 80% of them seen only once. The sequences come from CD4+ T cells from peripheral blood, collected after recovery from COVID-19. The origin of the receptors is a human donor who had COVID-19. The CDR3 runs from the conserved cysteine through the conserved F or W. Each record gives: CDR3 DNA, CDR3 protein, D gene, clone size, J gene, V gene. The D gene is left open where the match is weak. Clone size, where shown, is once, few, many, or a class for clones that have expanded.

TGTGCCAGCAGTTACGAGGGGCAGGGGGCGCATGGCTACACCTTC | CASSYEGQGAHGYTF | TRBD1 | - | TRBJ1-2 | TRBV6-5
TGTGCCAGTAGTTCTTTACAGGGAGGTGGCACTGAAGCTTTCTTT | CASSSLQGGGTEAFF | - | - | TRBJ1-1 | TRBV19
TGTGCCAGCAGTAAGGGGACAGGGGTAGATTTCTATGGCTACACCTTC | CASSKGTGVDFYGYTF | TRBD1 | - | TRBJ1-2 | TRBV2
TGTGCCAGCAGAGAAGTCGCCACCTATGGCTACACCTTC | CASREVATYGYTF | - | - | TRBJ1-2 | TRBV9
TGTGCCAGCAGCCAAGATGGATCCCGGGAGGGAGCGTTCTTC | CASSQDGSREGAFF | TRBD2 | few | TRBJ2-1 | TRBV14
TGTGCCAGCAGTTACATCCGCGGGGGGGCCTGGGAGCAGTTCTTC | CASSYIRGGAWEQFF | TRBD2 | - | TRBJ2-1 | TRBV6-8
TGTGCCAGCAGCCAGGGGAACCCCCAAGAGACCCAGTACTTC | CASSQGNPQETQYF | - | once | TRBJ2-5 | TRBV6-2/TRBV6-3
TGTGCCAGCAGCCCCCCCGGAGGAAGGGACTACAATGAGCAGTTCTTC | CASSPPGGRDYNEQFF | - | - | TRBJ2-1 | TRBV7-9
TGTGCCAGCAGCCCCCCGGGACAGGGATCTCCCGGGGAGCTGTTTTTT | CASSPPGQGSPGELFF | TRBD1 | - | TRBJ2-2 | TRBV7-9
TGTGCCATCAGTGAGCGGAGCCAGGCGCAGTATTTT | CAISERSQAQYF | - | - | TRBJ2-3 | TRBV10-3
TGTGCCAGTACCACGCCCCGGCTAGCGGGAGTATCTAGAAACGGGGAGCTGTTTTTT | CASTTPRLAGVSRNGELFF | TRBD2 | - | TRBJ2-2 | TRBV19
TGTGCCAGTAGTATGACCGGGACAAGCAATGAAAAACTGTTTTTT | CASSMTGTSNEKLFF | - | - | TRBJ1-4 | TRBV19
TGTGCCAGCTCACCACAGAGGGGGGGGGCCTACGAGCAGTACTTC | CASSPQRGGAYEQYF | - | - | TRBJ2-7 | TRBV18
TGTGCCAGTAGTAATCTAGAGGCGGTGGGGCAAGAGACCCAGTACTTC | CASSNLEAVGQETQYF | - | - | TRBJ2-5 | TRBV19
TGTGCCAGTAGTAAGACGGCTTTAGGAGAGACCCAGTACTTC | CASSKTALGETQYF | - | - | TRBJ2-5 | TRBV19
TGTGCCAGCAGCCCTCCGGGTACGGATACGCAGTATTTT | CASSPPGTDTQYF | - | - | TRBJ2-3 | TRBV7-2
TGTGCCAGCAGTTTAAGGCTGAACACTGAAGCTTTCTTT | CASSLRLNTEAFF | - | - | TRBJ1-1 | TRBV12-3/TRBV12-4
TGTGCCAGCAGCTTATCTGTAGCTAACTATGGCTACACCTTC | CASSLSVANYGYTF | - | - | TRBJ1-2 | TRBV7-9
TGTGCCAGCAGCCAAGGGGGAGGGGACTATGGCTACACCTTC | CASSQGGGDYGYTF | - | - | TRBJ1-2 | TRBV3-1/TRBV3-2
TGTGCCAGCAGCCGACAGGGGTACGATAGGGAGACCCAGTACTTC | CASSRQGYDRETQYF | TRBD1 | - | TRBJ2-5 | TRBV3-1/TRBV3-2
TGTGCCAGCAGGCGAGCGGGCATTAGCTCCTACAATGAGCAGTTCTTC | CASRRAGISSYNEQFF | - | - | TRBJ2-1 | TRBV11-2
TGCGCCAGCAGCTTGGCCGCTGGGGCCGGGGAGCTGTTTTTT | CASSLAAGAGELFF | - | once | TRBJ2-2 | TRBV5-1
TGTGCCAGCAGAAAATCCGTTGGCCCACGTGGCTACACCTTC | CASRKSVGPRGYTF | - | - | TRBJ1-2 | TRBV28
TGTGCCACCAGCAGCGTACGGAGGGCCGGGGAGCTGTTTTTT | CATSSVRRAGELFF | - | - | TRBJ2-2 | TRBV15
TGTGCCAGCAGCCAGAGAGGGACGTCGCAAGCTTTCTTT | CASSQRGTSQAFF | - | - | TRBJ1-1 | TRBV3-1/TRBV3-2
TGCAGTGCTAGTATCGGGGGGGGCCCTGAACATTTT | CSASIGGGPEHF | - | - | TRBJ1-5 | TRBV20-1
TGTGCCTGGAGTGCGCAAAGACAGTTAGAAACCTTC | CAWSAQRQLETF | - | - | TRBJ1-2 | TRBV30
TGCGCCAGCAGCCTTACAACAGAGACCCAGTACTTC | CASSLTTETQYF | - | - | TRBJ2-5 | TRBV5-1
TGTGCCAGCACACAGGACAGGGCTCTCCACTTT | CASTQDRALHF | TRBD1 | - | TRBJ1-6 | TRBV2
TGTGCCAGCAGTTCACCCATCCGACTAGACGCAAATACAGATACGCAGTATTTT | CASSSPIRLDANTDTQYF | - | - | TRBJ2-3 | TRBV28
TGCGCCAGCAGCCCCGGACCGTTCGGTGGGAATCAGCCCCAGCATTTT | CASSPGPFGGNQPQHF | - | - | TRBJ1-5 | TRBV5-1
TGTGCCAGCAGCTTAGCTCAGGGGTACGAGCAGTACTTC | CASSLAQGYEQYF | - | - | TRBJ2-7 | TRBV7-2
TGTGCCAGCAGTTTGCTCGACAGGGCAGACGAGCAGTACTTC | CASSLLDRADEQYF | TRBD1 | few | TRBJ2-7 | TRBV28
TGTGCCAGCAGCTCTCGACTAGGGAACACCGGGGAGCTGTTTTTT | CASSSRLGNTGELFF | - | - | TRBJ2-2 | TRBV7-2
TGTGCCAGCAGTCAGGCAGGGAGGCGTAGCACCGGGGAGCTGTTTTTT | CASSQAGRRSTGELFF | - | once | TRBJ2-2 | TRBV5-6
TGTGCCAGCAGCCCGACAGGGGGCGAGGGCAATCAGCCCCAGCATTTT | CASSPTGGEGNQPQHF | TRBD1 | - | TRBJ1-5 | TRBV3-1/TRBV3-2
TGTGCCCTCGGAGGAGGAGGCACAGATACGCAGTATTTT | CALGGGGTDTQYF | - | - | TRBJ2-3 | TRBV28
TGTGCCAGCAGCTTGGGTGGATGGAACTACGAGCAGTACTTC | CASSLGGWNYEQYF | - | - | TRBJ2-7 | TRBV11-2
TGTGCCAGCAGCCGAGAGACCCAGTACTTC | CASSRETQYF | - | - | TRBJ2-5 | TRBV7-8
TGTGCCAGCAGTTTCCGGACAACCTCCAAAGATTATAGCAATCAGCCCCAGCATTTT | CASSFRTTSKDYSNQPQHF | - | - | TRBJ1-5 | TRBV28
TGTGCCAGCGGTAGCAGGCAGAACACCGGGGAGCTGTTTTTT | CASGSRQNTGELFF | - | - | TRBJ2-2 | TRBV6-5
TGTGCCAGCAGTGTTATACCCTTCGCCGAGCAGTACTTC | CASSVIPFAEQYF | - | - | TRBJ2-7 | TRBV2
TGTGCCAGCAGCCCTTCCCTGGCGGTGAACACTGAAGCTTTCTTT | CASSPSLAVNTEAFF | - | - | TRBJ1-1 | TRBV3-1/TRBV3-2
TGTGCCAGCAGCTCACCGGGACAGGGCTACGAGCAGTACTTC | CASSSPGQGYEQYF | TRBD1 | - | TRBJ2-7 | TRBV7-6
TGCAGCGTGTCTGACTCGCGGGAGATTATTCCTGGGGAAGAGACCCAGTACTTC | CSVSDSREIIPGEETQYF | TRBD2 | - | TRBJ2-5 | TRBV29-1
TGTGCCAGCAGAGGACAGGTTTACCAAGAGACCCAGTACTTC | CASRGQVYQETQYF | TRBD1 | - | TRBJ2-5 | TRBV2
TGTGCCAGCAGCTTAGGGGCAGGTGGGGTAGAGACCCAGTACTTC | CASSLGAGGVETQYF | - | - | TRBJ2-5 | TRBV7-7
TGTGCCAGCAGCTTAGGACGGGGACCTAATGAAAAACTGTTTTTT | CASSLGRGPNEKLFF | - | - | TRBJ1-4 | TRBV7-7
TGTGCCAGCACCTCCGGGACTAGCACAGATACGCAGTATTTT | CASTSGTSTDTQYF | - | - | TRBJ2-3 | TRBV7-2
TGCGCCAGCAGCTTGGAAGTGCGGGAGGTCTCCGGGGAGCTGTTTTTT | CASSLEVREVSGELFF | TRBD2 | - | TRBJ2-2 | TRBV5-1
TGCGCCAGCAGCCCCTATGACTTCTTCCGTAGCTCCTACGAGCAGTACTTC | CASSPYDFFRSSYEQYF | - | - | TRBJ2-7 | TRBV4-1
TGTGCCAGCAGTCGGGCCCGGCAAGAGACCCAGTACTTC | CASSRARQETQYF | - | once | TRBJ2-5 | TRBV7-9